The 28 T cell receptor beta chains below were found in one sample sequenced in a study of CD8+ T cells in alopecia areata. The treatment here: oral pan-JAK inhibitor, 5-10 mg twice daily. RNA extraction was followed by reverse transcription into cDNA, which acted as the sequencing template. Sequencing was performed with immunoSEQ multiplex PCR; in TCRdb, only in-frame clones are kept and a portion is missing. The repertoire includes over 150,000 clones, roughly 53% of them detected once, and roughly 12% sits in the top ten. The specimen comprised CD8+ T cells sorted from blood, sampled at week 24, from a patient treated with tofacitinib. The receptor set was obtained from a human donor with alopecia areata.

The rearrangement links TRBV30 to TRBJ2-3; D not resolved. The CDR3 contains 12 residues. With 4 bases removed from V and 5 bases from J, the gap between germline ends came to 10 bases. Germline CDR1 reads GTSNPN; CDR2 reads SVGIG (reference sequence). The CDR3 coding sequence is TGTGCCTGGAATCTCCTGGAAGATACGCAGTATTTT. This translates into CAWNLLEDTQYF.

The CDR3 DNA is TGTGCCAGCAGCGGAGCGTACGAGCAGTACTTC. Translation: CASSGAYEQYF. This rearrangement joins TRBV11-2 to TRBJ2-7; no definite D call. The germline gives CDR1 SGHAT, CDR2 FQNNGV. Between the trimmed V and J ends, which lost 5 bases and 4 bases, there was a span of 6 bases. CDR3 length: 11 amino acids.

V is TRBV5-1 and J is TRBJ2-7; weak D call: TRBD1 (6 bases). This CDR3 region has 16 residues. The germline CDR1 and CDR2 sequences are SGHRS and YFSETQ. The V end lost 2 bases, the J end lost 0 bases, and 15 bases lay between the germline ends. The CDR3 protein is CASSFVAGEGSYEQYF. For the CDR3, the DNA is TGCGCCAGCAGCTTTGTGGCAGGGGAAGGCTCCTACGAGCAGTACTTC.

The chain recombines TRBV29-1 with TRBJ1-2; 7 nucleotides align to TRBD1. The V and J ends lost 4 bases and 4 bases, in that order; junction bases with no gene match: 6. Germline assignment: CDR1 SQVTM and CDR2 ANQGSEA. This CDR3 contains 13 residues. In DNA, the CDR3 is TGCAGCGTTGGGACAGGAGTTTCCTATGGCTACACCTTC. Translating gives CSVGTGVSYGYTF.

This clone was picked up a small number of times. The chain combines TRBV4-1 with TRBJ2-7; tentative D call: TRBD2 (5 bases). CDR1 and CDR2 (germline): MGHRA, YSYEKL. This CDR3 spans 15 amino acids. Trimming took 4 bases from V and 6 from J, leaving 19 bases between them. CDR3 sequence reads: CASSPIRRIAGEQYF. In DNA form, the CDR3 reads TGCGCCAGCAGCCCTATTCGGAGGATCGCTGGCGAGCAGTACTTC.

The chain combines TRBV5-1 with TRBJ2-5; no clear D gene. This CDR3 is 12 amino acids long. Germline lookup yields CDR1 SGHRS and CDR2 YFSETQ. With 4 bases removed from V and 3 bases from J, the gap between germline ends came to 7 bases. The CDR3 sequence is CASSRPKETQYF. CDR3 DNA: TGCGCCAGCAGCCGGCCAAAAGAGACCCAGTACTTC.

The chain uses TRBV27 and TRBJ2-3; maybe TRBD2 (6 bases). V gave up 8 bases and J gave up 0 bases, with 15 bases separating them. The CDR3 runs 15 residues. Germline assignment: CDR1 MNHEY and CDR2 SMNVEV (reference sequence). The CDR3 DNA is TGTGCCAGCGGGCTACCGGGACTCAGCACAGATACGCAGTATTTT. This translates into CASGLPGLSTDTQYF.

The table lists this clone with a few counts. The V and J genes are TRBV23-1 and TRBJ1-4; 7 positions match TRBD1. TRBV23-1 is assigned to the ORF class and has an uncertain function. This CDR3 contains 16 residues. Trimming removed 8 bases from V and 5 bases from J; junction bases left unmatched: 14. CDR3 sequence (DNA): TGCGCCAGCTACAACAGACAGGGCCTGATAAATGAAAAACTGTTTTTT. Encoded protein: CASYNRQGLINEKLFF.

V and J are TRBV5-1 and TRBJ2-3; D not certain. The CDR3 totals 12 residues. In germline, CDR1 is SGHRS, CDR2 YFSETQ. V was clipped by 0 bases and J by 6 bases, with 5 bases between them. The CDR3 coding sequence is TGCGCCAGCAGCTTGGAGGCGGATACGCAGTATTTT. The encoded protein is CASSLEADTQYF.

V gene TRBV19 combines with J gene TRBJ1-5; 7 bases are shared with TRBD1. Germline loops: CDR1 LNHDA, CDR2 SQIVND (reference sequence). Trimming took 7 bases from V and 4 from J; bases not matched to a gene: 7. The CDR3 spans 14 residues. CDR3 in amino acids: CASKPQGWNQPQHF. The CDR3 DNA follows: TGTGCCAGTAAACCACAGGGGTGGAATCAGCCCCAGCATTTT. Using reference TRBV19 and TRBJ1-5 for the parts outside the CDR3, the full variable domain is DGGITQSPKYLFRKEGQNVTLSCEQNLNHDAMYWYRQDPGQGLRLIYYSQIVNDFQKGDIAEGYSVSREKKESFPLTVTSAQKNPTAFYLCASKPQGWNQPQHFGDGTRLSIL.

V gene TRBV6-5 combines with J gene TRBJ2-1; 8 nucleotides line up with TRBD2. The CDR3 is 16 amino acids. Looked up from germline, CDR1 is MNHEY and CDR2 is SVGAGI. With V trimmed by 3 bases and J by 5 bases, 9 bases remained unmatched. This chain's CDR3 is CASSYESGGSNNEQFF. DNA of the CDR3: TGTGCCAGCAGTTATGAGTCGGGGGGGAGTAACAATGAGCAGTTCTTC.

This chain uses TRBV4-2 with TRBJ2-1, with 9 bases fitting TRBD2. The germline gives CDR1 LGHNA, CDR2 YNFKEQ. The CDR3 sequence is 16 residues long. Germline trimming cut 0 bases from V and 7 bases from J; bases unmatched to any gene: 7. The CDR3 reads CASSQEGGGARNEQFF. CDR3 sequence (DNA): TGTGCCAGCAGCCAAGAGGGCGGGGGGGCGCGAAATGAGCAGTTCTTC.

CDR3: CASSQAPTEKLFF. CDR3 DNA sequence: TGCGCCAGCAGCCAAGCCCCTACGGAAAAACTGTTTTTT. The rearrangement joins TRBV4-1 to TRBJ1-4; the D is unclear. Trimming pared 1 base from V and 8 bases from J, leaving 8 bases between. The CDR3 is 13 residues long. CDR1 is MGHRA, CDR2 YSYEKL, per germline.

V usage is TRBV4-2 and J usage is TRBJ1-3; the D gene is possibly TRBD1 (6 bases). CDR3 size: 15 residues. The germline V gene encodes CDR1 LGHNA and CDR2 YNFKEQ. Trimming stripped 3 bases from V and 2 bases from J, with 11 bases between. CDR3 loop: CASSHRTDPGNTIYF. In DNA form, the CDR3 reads TGTGCCAGCAGCCATCGGACAGATCCTGGAAACACCATATATTTT.

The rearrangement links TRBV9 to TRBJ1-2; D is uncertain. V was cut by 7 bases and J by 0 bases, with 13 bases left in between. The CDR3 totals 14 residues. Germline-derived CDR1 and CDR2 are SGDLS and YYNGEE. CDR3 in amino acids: CASSEGPANYGYTF. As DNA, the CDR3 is TGTGCCAGCTCGGAGGGCCCAGCTAACTATGGCTACACCTTC.

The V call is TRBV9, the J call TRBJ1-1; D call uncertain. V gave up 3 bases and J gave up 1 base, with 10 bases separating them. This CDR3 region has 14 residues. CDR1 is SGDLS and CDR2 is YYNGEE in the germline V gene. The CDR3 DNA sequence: TGTGCCAGCAGCGCCCCCTCTACGAACACTGAAGCTTTCTTT. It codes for CASSAPSTNTEAFF.

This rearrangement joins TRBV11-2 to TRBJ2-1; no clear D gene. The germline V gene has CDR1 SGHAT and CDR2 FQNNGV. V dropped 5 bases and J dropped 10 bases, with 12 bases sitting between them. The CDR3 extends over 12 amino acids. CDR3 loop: CASSPTYLEQFF. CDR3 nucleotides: TGTGCCAGCAGCCCAACATATCTGGAGCAGTTCTTC. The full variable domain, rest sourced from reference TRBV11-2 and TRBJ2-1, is EAGVAQSPRYKIIEKRQSVAFWCNPISGHATLYWYQQILGQGPKLLIQFQNNGVVDDSQLPKDRFSAERLKGVDSTLKIQPAKLEDSAVYLCASSPTYLEQFFGPGTRLTVL.

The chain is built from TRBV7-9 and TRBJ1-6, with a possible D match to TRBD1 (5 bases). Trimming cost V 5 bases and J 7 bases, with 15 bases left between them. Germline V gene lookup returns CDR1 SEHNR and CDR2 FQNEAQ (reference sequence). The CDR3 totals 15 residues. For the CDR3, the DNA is TGTGCCAGCAGCAAAGGGGCCCGACCAAATTCACCCCTCCACTTT. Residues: CASSKGARPNSPLHF. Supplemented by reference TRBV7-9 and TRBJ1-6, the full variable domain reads DTGVSQNPRHKITKRGQNVTFRCDPISEHNRLYWYRQTLGQGPEFLTYFQNEAQLEKSRLLSDRFSAERPKGSFSTLEIQRTEQGDSAMYLCASSKGARPNSPLHFGNGTRLTVT.

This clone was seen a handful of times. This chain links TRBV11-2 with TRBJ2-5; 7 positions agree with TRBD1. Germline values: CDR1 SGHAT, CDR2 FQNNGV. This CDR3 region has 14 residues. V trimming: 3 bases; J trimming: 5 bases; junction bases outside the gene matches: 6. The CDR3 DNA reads TGTGCCAGCAGCTTGTCGACAGGGTTGGAGACCCAGTACTTC. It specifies CASSLSTGLETQYF.

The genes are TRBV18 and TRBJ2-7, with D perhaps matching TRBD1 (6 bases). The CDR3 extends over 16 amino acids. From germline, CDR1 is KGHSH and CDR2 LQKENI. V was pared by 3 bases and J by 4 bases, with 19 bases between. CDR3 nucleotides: TGTGCCAGCTCACCTAAAGAGGCAGGGGATCTTTACGAGCAGTACTTC. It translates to CASSPKEAGDLYEQYF.

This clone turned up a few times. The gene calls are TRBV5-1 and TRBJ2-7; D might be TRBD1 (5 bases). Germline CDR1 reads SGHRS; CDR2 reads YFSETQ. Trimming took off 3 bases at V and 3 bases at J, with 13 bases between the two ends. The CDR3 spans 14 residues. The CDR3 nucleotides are TGCGCCAGCAGCTCTCAGGGAAGTGGCTACGAGCAGTACTTC. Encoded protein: CASSSQGSGYEQYF. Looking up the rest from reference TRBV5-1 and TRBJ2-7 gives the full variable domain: KAGVTQTPRYLIKTRGQQVTLSCSPISGHRSVSWYQQTPGQGLQFLFEYFSETQRNKGNFPGRFSGRQFSNSRSEMNVSTLELGDSALYLCASSSQGSGYEQYFGPGTRLTVT.

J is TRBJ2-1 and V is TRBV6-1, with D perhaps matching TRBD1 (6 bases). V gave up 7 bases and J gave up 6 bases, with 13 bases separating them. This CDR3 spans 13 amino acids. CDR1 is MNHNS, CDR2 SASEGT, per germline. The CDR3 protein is CASISQGFNEQFF. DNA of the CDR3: TGTGCCAGCATAAGTCAGGGGTTCAATGAGCAGTTCTTC.

In DNA form, the CDR3 reads TGCGCCAGCAGTGGGAGCGGGGGAGCCCGGGGGACCCAGTACTTC. Translated: CASSGSGGARGTQYF. V gene TRBV10-2 combines with J gene TRBJ2-5; 8 bases are a match to TRBD2. Germline trimming cut 4 bases from V and 7 bases from J; bases unmatched to any gene: 11. The CDR3 is 15 amino acids. The germline CDR1 and CDR2 sequences are WSHSY and SAAADI.

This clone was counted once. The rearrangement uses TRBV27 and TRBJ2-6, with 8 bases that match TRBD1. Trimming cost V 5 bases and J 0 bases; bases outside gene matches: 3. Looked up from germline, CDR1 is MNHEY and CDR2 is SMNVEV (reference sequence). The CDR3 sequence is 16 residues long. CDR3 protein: CASSGTGRSGANVLTF. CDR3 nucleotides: TGTGCCAGCAGTGGGACAGGCCGCTCTGGGGCCAACGTCCTGACTTTC.

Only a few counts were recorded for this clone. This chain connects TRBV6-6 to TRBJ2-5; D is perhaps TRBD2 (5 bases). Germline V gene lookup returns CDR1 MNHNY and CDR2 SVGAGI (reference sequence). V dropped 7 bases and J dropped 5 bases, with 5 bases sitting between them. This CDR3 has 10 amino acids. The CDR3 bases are TGTGCCAGCACGGGGGAGACCCAGTACTTC. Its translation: CASTGETQYF.

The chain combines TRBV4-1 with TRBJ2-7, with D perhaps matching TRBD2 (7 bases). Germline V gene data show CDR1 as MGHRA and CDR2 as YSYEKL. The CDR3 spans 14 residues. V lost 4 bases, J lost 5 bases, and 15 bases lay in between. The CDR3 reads CASSPREGVDEQYF. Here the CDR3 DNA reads TGCGCCAGCAGCCCGAGGGAGGGGGTTGACGAGCAGTACTTC.

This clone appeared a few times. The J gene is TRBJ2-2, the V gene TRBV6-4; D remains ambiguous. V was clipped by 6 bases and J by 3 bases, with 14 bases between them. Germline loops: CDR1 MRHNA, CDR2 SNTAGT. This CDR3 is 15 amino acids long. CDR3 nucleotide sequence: TGTGCCAGCAGCGCTAGTGGCTTGGACACCGGGGAGCTGTTTTTT. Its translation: CASSASGLDTGELFF.

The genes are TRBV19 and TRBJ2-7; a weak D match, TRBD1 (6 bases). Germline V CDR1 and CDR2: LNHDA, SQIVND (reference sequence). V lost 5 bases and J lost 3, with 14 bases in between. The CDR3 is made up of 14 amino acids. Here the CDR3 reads CASSLTGSDYEQYF. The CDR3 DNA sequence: TGTGCCAGTAGTTTAACAGGGAGCGACTACGAGCAGTACTTC.